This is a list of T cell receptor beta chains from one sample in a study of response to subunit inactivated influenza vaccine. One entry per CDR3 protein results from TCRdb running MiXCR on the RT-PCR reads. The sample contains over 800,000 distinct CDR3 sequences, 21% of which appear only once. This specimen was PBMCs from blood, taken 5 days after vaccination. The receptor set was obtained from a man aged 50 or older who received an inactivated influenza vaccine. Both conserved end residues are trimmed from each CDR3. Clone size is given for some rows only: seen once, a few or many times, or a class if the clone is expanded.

CDR3aa: ASSFTPGQGN
v_gene: TRBV12-3/TRBV12-4
abundance: few

CDR3aa: SARKGAYGYT
v_gene: TRBV20-1
abundance: .

CDR3aa: ASSQEGGRTYEQY
v_gene: TRBV4-2
abundance: .

CDR3aa: SARRGLTDTQY
v_gene: TRBV20-1
abundance: .

CDR3aa: ASSHWDRAHEQY
v_gene: TRBV14
abundance: once

CDR3aa: ATSETGTGMADTQY
v_gene: TRBV24-1
abundance: few

CDR3aa: ASSHPLKNTEAF
v_gene: TRBV5-1
abundance: few

CDR3aa: ASSESLPNTEAF
v_gene: TRBV10-2
abundance: .

CDR3aa: SAASPGLAVPTYEQY
v_gene: TRBV20-1
abundance: few

CDR3aa: SSPPAGGGPQETQY
v_gene: TRBV20-1
abundance: few

CDR3aa: ATSFRTSLGEQF
v_gene: TRBV15
abundance: few

CDR3aa: SSNEGDKLTYEQY
v_gene: TRBV20-1
abundance: .

CDR3aa: SAYPRLAEYQETQY
v_gene: TRBV20-1
abundance: few

CDR3aa: SARRPGGGTEAF
v_gene: TRBV20-1
abundance: .

CDR3aa: ASSKTRNTDTQY
v_gene: TRBV7-9
abundance: .

CDR3aa: ASSPGPQTNNEQF
v_gene: TRBV7-9
abundance: few

CDR3aa: ASPGLGSYEQY
v_gene: TRBV5-1
abundance: .

CDR3aa: ASSQDGAGGHTDTQY
v_gene: TRBV4-2
abundance: .

CDR3aa: ASRAGYQETQY
v_gene: TRBV2
abundance: .

CDR3aa: ASSLLAGYTGELF
v_gene: TRBV12-3/TRBV12-4
abundance: .

CDR3aa: ASSLRLNFEAF
v_gene: TRBV12-3/TRBV12-4
abundance: few

CDR3aa: SARDQGQTDEQY
v_gene: TRBV20-1
abundance: few

CDR3aa: ASSDRGDTEAF
v_gene: TRBV25-1
abundance: .

CDR3aa: ASSLAQGDHEKLF
v_gene: TRBV7-9
abundance: .

CDR3aa: ASSSTSGITEAF
v_gene: TRBV12-3/TRBV12-4
abundance: .

CDR3aa: ASSQVGGNTGELF
v_gene: TRBV4-1
abundance: .

CDR3aa: ASSLGTSGNEQF
v_gene: TRBV7-3
abundance: many

CDR3aa: ATRKNNEQF
v_gene: TRBV5-5
abundance: few

CDR3aa: SVAPLTGYGYT
v_gene: TRBV29-1
abundance: few

CDR3aa: ASSLRDIRGYT
v_gene: TRBV12-3/TRBV12-4
abundance: few

CDR3aa: ASRLKIWGSGANVLT
v_gene: TRBV6-1
abundance: .

CDR3aa: ASSPSSRGLAYEQY
v_gene: TRBV28
abundance: .

CDR3aa: ASQGSITEAF
v_gene: TRBV6-5
abundance: .

CDR3aa: ASSPDQSSYEQY
v_gene: TRBV18
abundance: few

CDR3aa: ASRGQAYYEQY
v_gene: TRBV27
abundance: .

CDR3aa: AISESGGGGETQY
v_gene: TRBV10-3
abundance: .

CDR3aa: ASRMGGTETQY
v_gene: TRBV12-3/TRBV12-4
abundance: few

CDR3aa: ASSPDFRANRQETQY
v_gene: TRBV27
abundance: few

CDR3aa: AISEGPAESSYEQY
v_gene: TRBV10-3
abundance: few

CDR3aa: ASRNSGFGNEQF
v_gene: TRBV28
abundance: few

CDR3aa: ASSAAGTGNGYT
v_gene: TRBV5-1
abundance: .

CDR3aa: ASSQRLLRGGSTDTQY
v_gene: TRBV7-8
abundance: .

CDR3aa: ASSLWTGTGELF
v_gene: TRBV7-9
abundance: few

CDR3aa: SASQVVGDTSTDTQY
v_gene: TRBV20-1
abundance: .

CDR3aa: ASSGGTASYNEQF
v_gene: TRBV25-1
abundance: few

CDR3aa: ASTIKPGSGANVLT
v_gene: TRBV5-1
abundance: .

CDR3aa: SARDDGSTSIFHEQY
v_gene: TRBV20-1
abundance: .

CDR3aa: ASSPRAGWGYT
v_gene: TRBV12-3/TRBV12-4
abundance: few

CDR3aa: ASSQDRRTDTQY
v_gene: TRBV14
abundance: few

CDR3aa: ASSLIGGHSYNEQF
v_gene: TRBV12-3/TRBV12-4
abundance: .